These T cell receptor beta chains were read from a single sample in a study of shared clonotypes between healthy human individuals. The protocol was immunoSEQ multiplex PCR, while the TCRdb copy is restricted to in-frame clones and leaves out a portion. This sample has around 940,000 clones; approximately 80% occur once, and the top ten carry about 1.5%. Sequencing was carried out using memory CD4+ T cells sorted from blood. All receptors come from a man aged 18 to 35 in good health. The CDR3 runs from the conserved cysteine through the conserved F or W. Each record gives: clone size, D gene, J gene, V gene, CDR3 DNA, CDR3 protein. A D gene is named only where the DNA matches it firmly. Clone sizes are given selectively: once, few, many, or a class where the clone is expanded.

abundance: once; d_gene: .; j_gene: TRBJ2-7; v_gene: TRBV10-3; CDR3nt: TGTGCCATCAGCAGGAGCTACGAGCAGTACTTC; CDR3aa: CAISRSYEQYF
abundance: .; d_gene: .; j_gene: TRBJ2-4; v_gene: TRBV9; CDR3nt: TGTGCCAGCAGCGCAGAAGACAGACTAGCCAAAAACATTCAGTACTTC; CDR3aa: CASSAEDRLAKNIQYF
abundance: .; d_gene: .; j_gene: TRBJ2-7; v_gene: TRBV6-1; CDR3nt: TGTGCCAGCAGTCCTGTGTCTGGTACCTACGAGCAGTACTTC; CDR3aa: CASSPVSGTYEQYF
abundance: .; d_gene: .; j_gene: TRBJ1-3; v_gene: TRBV7-2; CDR3nt: TGTGCCAGCAGAATTTCCACAGGGAGCTCTGGAAACACCATATATTTT; CDR3aa: CASRISTGSSGNTIYF
abundance: .; d_gene: TRBD1; j_gene: TRBJ1-1; v_gene: TRBV5-1; CDR3nt: TGCGCCAGCAGGGCTCTAGGGACAGTGAACACTGAAGCTTTCTTT; CDR3aa: CASRALGTVNTEAFF
abundance: .; d_gene: .; j_gene: TRBJ2-3; v_gene: TRBV5-1; CDR3nt: TGCGCCAGCAGCTTGGAGGGGGGGCCGGTAGATACGCAGTATTTT; CDR3aa: CASSLEGGPVDTQYF
abundance: .; d_gene: .; j_gene: TRBJ1-1; v_gene: TRBV28; CDR3nt: TGTGCCAGCAGTGGGGGACAGAACACTGAAGCTTTCTTT; CDR3aa: CASSGGQNTEAFF
abundance: .; d_gene: TRBD2; j_gene: TRBJ2-3; v_gene: TRBV11-2; CDR3nt: TGTGCCAGCAGCTTAGGTACCTTAGCGGGGGGTAGCACAGATACGCAGTATTTT; CDR3aa: CASSLGTLAGGSTDTQYF
abundance: .; d_gene: TRBD1; j_gene: TRBJ1-6; v_gene: TRBV9; CDR3nt: TGTGCCAGCAGCGTACAGGGGGACAATTCACCCCTCCACTTT; CDR3aa: CASSVQGDNSPLHF
abundance: .; d_gene: .; j_gene: TRBJ2-5; v_gene: TRBV11-2; CDR3nt: TGTGCCAGCAGCTTTCCCCCCGTACAAGAGACCCAGTACTTC; CDR3aa: CASSFPPVQETQYF
abundance: .; d_gene: TRBD1; j_gene: TRBJ1-4; v_gene: TRBV9; CDR3nt: TGTGCCAGCAGCGTCCGGGACAGGGGCGAAAAACTGTTTTTT; CDR3aa: CASSVRDRGEKLFF
abundance: .; d_gene: .; j_gene: TRBJ1-2; v_gene: TRBV6-1; CDR3nt: TGTGCCAGCACTGGAGTGGGGTTTGGCTATGGCTACACCTTC; CDR3aa: CASTGVGFGYGYTF
abundance: .; d_gene: .; j_gene: TRBJ1-1; v_gene: TRBV19; CDR3nt: TGTGCCAGTAATTTGCAGGGAGGCACTGAAGCTTTCTTT; CDR3aa: CASNLQGGTEAFF
abundance: .; d_gene: .; j_gene: TRBJ2-7; v_gene: TRBV29-1; CDR3nt: TGCAGCGTTGATCCCGGGACAACGGAGCAGTACTTC; CDR3aa: CSVDPGTTEQYF
abundance: many; d_gene: .; j_gene: TRBJ2-3; v_gene: TRBV5-8; CDR3nt: TGTGCCAGCAGCTTGCAGGGAGTCCACACAGATACGCAGTATTTT; CDR3aa: CASSLQGVHTDTQYF
abundance: .; d_gene: .; j_gene: TRBJ1-4; v_gene: TRBV4-1; CDR3nt: TGCGCCAGCAGCCAAGATATCGGGGCTAATGAAAAACTGTTTTTT; CDR3aa: CASSQDIGANEKLFF
abundance: few; d_gene: .; j_gene: TRBJ2-1; v_gene: TRBV30; CDR3nt: TGTGCCTGGATTCAGGGGCCCAATGAGCAGTTCTTC; CDR3aa: CAWIQGPNEQFF
abundance: .; d_gene: .; j_gene: TRBJ2-3; v_gene: TRBV9; CDR3nt: TGTGCCAGCAGCGTTTTCGGAACCGGCACAGATACGCAGTATTTT; CDR3aa: CASSVFGTGTDTQYF
abundance: .; d_gene: .; j_gene: TRBJ2-1; v_gene: TRBV5-6; CDR3nt: TGTGCCAGCAGCTTGGGTGTGAGCGATGAGCAGTTCTTC; CDR3aa: CASSLGVSDEQFF
abundance: .; d_gene: .; j_gene: TRBJ1-3; v_gene: TRBV2; CDR3nt: TGTGCCAGCTCATTGTGGGGGTCTGGAAACACCATATATTTT; CDR3aa: CASSLWGSGNTIYF
abundance: .; d_gene: .; j_gene: TRBJ2-3; v_gene: TRBV7-9; CDR3nt: TGTGCCAGCAGCTTCCTGGAATCCTTCACAGATACGCAGTATTTT; CDR3aa: CASSFLESFTDTQYF
abundance: .; d_gene: .; j_gene: TRBJ1-4; v_gene: TRBV19; CDR3nt: TGTGCCAGTAGTATCCTACAGGGCTCGAATGAAAAACTGTTTTTT; CDR3aa: CASSILQGSNEKLFF
abundance: .; d_gene: .; j_gene: TRBJ2-6; v_gene: TRBV10-3; CDR3nt: TGTGCCATCAGTGAAGGGGCTGGGGCCAACGTCCTGACTTTC; CDR3aa: CAISEGAGANVLTF
abundance: .; d_gene: TRBD1; j_gene: TRBJ2-7; v_gene: TRBV5-1; CDR3nt: TGCGCCAGCAGCCAGACAGGGGCAGCCTACGAGCAGTACTTC; CDR3aa: CASSQTGAAYEQYF
abundance: few; d_gene: TRBD1; j_gene: TRBJ1-1; v_gene: TRBV7-3; CDR3nt: TGTGCCAGCAGCTTAAACAGGGGAGCCACTGAAGCTTTCTTT; CDR3aa: CASSLNRGATEAFF
abundance: .; d_gene: .; j_gene: TRBJ1-6; v_gene: TRBV27; CDR3nt: TGTGCCAGCAGGATCCAGGGTTCACCCCTCCACTTT; CDR3aa: CASRIQGSPLHF